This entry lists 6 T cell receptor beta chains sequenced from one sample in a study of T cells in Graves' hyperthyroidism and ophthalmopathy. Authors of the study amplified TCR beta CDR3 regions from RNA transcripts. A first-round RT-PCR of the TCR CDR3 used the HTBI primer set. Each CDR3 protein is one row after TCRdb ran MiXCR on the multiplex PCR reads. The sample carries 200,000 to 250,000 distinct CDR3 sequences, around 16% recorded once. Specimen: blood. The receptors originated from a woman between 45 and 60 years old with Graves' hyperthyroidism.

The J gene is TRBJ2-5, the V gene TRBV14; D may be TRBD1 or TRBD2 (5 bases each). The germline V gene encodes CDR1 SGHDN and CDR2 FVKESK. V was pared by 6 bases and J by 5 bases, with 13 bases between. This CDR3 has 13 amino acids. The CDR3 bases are TGTGCCAGCAGTCGGGGCGTCGGGGAGACCCAGTACTTC. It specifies CASSRGVGETQYF.

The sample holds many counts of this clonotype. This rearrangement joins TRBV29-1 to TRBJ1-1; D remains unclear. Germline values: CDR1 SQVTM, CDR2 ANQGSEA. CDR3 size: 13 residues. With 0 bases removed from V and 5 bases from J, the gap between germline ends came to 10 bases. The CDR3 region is CSVEDRGLTEAFF. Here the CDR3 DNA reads TGCAGCGTTGAAGATCGGGGTCTGACTGAAGCTTTCTTT.

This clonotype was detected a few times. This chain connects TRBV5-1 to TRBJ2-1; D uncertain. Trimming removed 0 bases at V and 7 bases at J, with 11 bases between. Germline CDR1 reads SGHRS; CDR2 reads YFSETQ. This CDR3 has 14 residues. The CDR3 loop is CASSLEAGLNEQFF. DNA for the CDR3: TGCGCCAGCAGCTTGGAGGCAGGTCTGAATGAGCAGTTCTTC.

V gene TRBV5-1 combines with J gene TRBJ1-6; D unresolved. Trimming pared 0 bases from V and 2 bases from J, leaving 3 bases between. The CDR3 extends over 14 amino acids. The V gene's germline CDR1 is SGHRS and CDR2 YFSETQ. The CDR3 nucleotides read TGCGCCAGCAGCTTGGAAGCCTATAATTCACCCCTCCACTTT. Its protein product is CASSLEAYNSPLHF.

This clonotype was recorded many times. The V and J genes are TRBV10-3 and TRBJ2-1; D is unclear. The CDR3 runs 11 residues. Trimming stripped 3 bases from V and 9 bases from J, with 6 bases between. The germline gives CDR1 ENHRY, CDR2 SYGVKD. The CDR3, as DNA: TGTGCCATCAGTGATACGGGTGAGCAGTTCTTC. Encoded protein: CAISDTGEQFF.

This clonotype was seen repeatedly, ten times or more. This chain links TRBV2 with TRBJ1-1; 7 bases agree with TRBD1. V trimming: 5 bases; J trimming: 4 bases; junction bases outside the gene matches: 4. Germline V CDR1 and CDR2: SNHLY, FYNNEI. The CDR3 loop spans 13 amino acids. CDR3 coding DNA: TGTGCCAGCAGTACTCAGGGGGTCACTGAAGCTTTCTTT. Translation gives CASSTQGVTEAFF.